This entry lists 19 T cell receptor beta chains sequenced from one sample in a study of human T cells and chemical hapten exposure. TCRdb processed the RACE reads anew with MiXCR; each CDR3 protein has one entry. The sample consists of fewer than 400,000 distinct CDR3 sequences, around 7% of them appearing once. Noted time point: patch test 1, 2 weeks after DPC sensitization. Treatment: therapeutic diphenylcyclopropenone sensitization with weekly scalp DPC. The specimen comprised whole blood, sampled in connection with sensitization to the hapten diphenylcyclopropenone (DPC). Every receptor here comes from a woman younger than 35 with alopecia areata. Some clones in this sample may be carry-over from other donors' samples.

The chain joins TRBV29-1 to TRBJ1-2, with TRBD1 matching 9 bases. This CDR3 spans 13 amino acids. With 5 bases clipped from V and 7 bases from J, the junction kept 8 bases outside the gene matches. Germline-derived CDR1 and CDR2 are SQVTM and ANQGSEA. CDR3 in amino acids: CSVPGTGSPGYTF. In nucleotides, the CDR3 is TGCAGCGTTCCCGGGACAGGGTCTCCTGGCTACACCTTC.

This clonotype showed up just a few times. The CDR3 region is CASSGLSGSTDTQYF. The CDR3, as DNA: TGTGCCAGCAGTGGGTTAAGCGGTAGCACAGATACGCAGTATTTT. J is TRBJ2-3 and V is TRBV12-3 or TRBV12-4; D might be TRBD2 (5 bases). This CDR3 has 15 residues. Trimming took off 5 bases at V and 0 bases at J, with 12 bases between the two ends.

This clonotype was seen only a few times. The chain couples TRBV7-3 to TRBJ2-3; 13 nucleotides match TRBD2. The CDR3 covers 15 residues. The junction had 6 bases not matched to a gene; V was cut back by 6 bases and J by 6 bases. Germline V CDR1 and CDR2: SGHTA, FQGTGA. CDR3 region: CASSPGTSGVDTQYF. The CDR3 bases are TGTGCCAGCAGTCCCGGGACTAGCGGGGTGGATACGCAGTATTTT.

This clonotype was picked up many times. The chain employs TRBV4-2 and TRBJ2-5, with D perhaps matching TRBD2 (5 bases). Germline CDR1 reads LGHNA; CDR2 reads YNFKEQ. The CDR3 sequence is 16 residues long. The V gene lost 0 bases and the J gene lost 7 bases, with 18 bases spanning the gap. CDR3 in DNA: TGTGCCAGCAGCCAAGAGCGGGCGGAGCAACTCGGGACCCAGTACTTC. Protein sequence: CASSQERAEQLGTQYF.

This clonotype was detected a few times. The chain employs TRBV7-2 and TRBJ2-5; D unclear. Per germline, CDR1 SGHTA and CDR2 FQGNSA. There are 16 residues in the CDR3. The V and J ends lost 1 base and 4 bases respectively, with 16 bases between them. This CDR3 is CASSLVSGARLETQYF. The CDR3 DNA sequence: TGTGCCAGCAGCTTAGTCTCGGGCGCTAGACTAGAGACCCAGTACTTC.

This clonotype occurred many times. The chain combines TRBV5-4 with TRBJ2-5; D gene uncertain. Germline CDR1 and CDR2: SGHNT and YYREEE (reference sequence). The CDR3 extends over 14 amino acids. The germline V and J ends were trimmed by 0 bases and 4 bases, with 10 bases remaining between them. CDR3 protein: CASSLELLGETQYF. In DNA, the CDR3 is TGTGCCAGCAGCTTGGAACTTTTAGGAGAGACCCAGTACTTC.

This clonotype was picked up many times. The rearrangement joins TRBV27 to TRBJ2-7, with 10 nucleotides matching TRBD1. With 5 bases clipped from V and 4 bases from J, the junction kept 8 bases outside the gene matches. The CDR3 consists of 15 residues. Germline assignment: CDR1 MNHEY and CDR2 SMNVEV (reference sequence). The DNA for the CDR3 is TGTGCCAGCAGTCTTACCGGGACAGGGGAATACGAGCAGTACTTC. Protein sequence: CASSLTGTGEYEQYF.

In this sample, this clonotype turned up many times. This chain uses TRBV29-1 with TRBJ2-3; D perhaps matches TRBD1 (6 bases). The CDR3 sequence is 11 residues long. CDR1 is SQVTM and CDR2 is ANQGSEA in the germline V gene. V lost 7 bases and J lost 9, with 14 bases in between. DNA for the CDR3: TGCAGCGGGGACACCGGCGGGACGCAGTATTTT. Residues: CSGDTGGTQYF.

This clonotype has a count of ten or more. The chain recombines TRBV6-1 with TRBJ2-1; 8 nucleotides line up with TRBD2. The ends lost 1 base at V and 9 bases at J; junction bases unmatched: 5. This CDR3 is 14 amino acids long. Germline V gene data show CDR1 as MNHNS and CDR2 as SASEGT. CDR3 sequence: CASSEGGTRIEQFF. CDR3 sequence (DNA): TGTGCCAGCAGTGAAGGTGGGACTAGGATTGAGCAGTTCTTC.

In its sample, this clonotype was seen a few times. V usage is TRBV28 and J usage is TRBJ2-7; TRBD1 aligns across 7 bases. Germline V gene data show CDR1 as MDHEN and CDR2 as SYDVKM. CDR3 size: 14 residues. J was trimmed by 1 base and V by 7 bases; bases with no gene match: 7. This CDR3 is CASTLPGQSYEQYF. CDR3 nucleotides: TGTGCCAGCACCCTCCCGGGACAGTCCTACGAGCAGTACTTC.

This clonotype was found a few times. The chain recombines TRBV14 with TRBJ2-1; possibly TRBD1 for D (6 bases). The CDR3 covers 13 residues. Trimming left V 4 bases short and J 15 bases short, with 19 bases between. The V gene's germline CDR1 is SGHDN and CDR2 FVKESK. CDR3 nucleotide sequence: TGTGCCAGCAGCCCCACCCAACAGGGCGGAGGGTTCTTC. Its protein is CASSPTQQGGGFF.

The J gene is TRBJ1-2, the V gene TRBV20-1; a weak D match, TRBD1 (5 bases). Germline V gives CDR1 DFQATT, CDR2 SNEGSKA (reference sequence). The V and J ends lost 0 bases and 0 bases respectively, with 17 bases between them. The CDR3 sequence is 17 residues long. The CDR3 sequence is CSARDRDRRLANYGYTF. The CDR3 DNA is TGCAGTGCTAGAGATAGGGACCGACGACTTGCTAACTATGGCTACACCTTC.

This clonotype turned up a few times. The V call is TRBV20-1, the J call TRBJ1-1; TRBD1 is a possible D gene (6 bases). This CDR3 spans 13 amino acids. Trimming cost V 6 bases and J 0 bases, with 11 bases left between them. CDR1 DFQATT and CDR2 SNEGSKA come from the germline V gene (reference sequence). CDR3 sequence (DNA): TGCAGTGCGAGGACAGAGATGAACACTGAAGCTTTCTTT. This translates into CSARTEMNTEAFF.

This clonotype was seen a few times. The genes are TRBV4-3 and TRBJ2-7, with no clear D. V was pared by 4 bases and J by 5 bases, with 21 bases between. This CDR3 is built from 16 residues. Germline V lookup: CDR1 LGHNA, CDR2 YSLEER. The CDR3 sequence is CASSRNGVSTPHEQYF. As DNA, the CDR3 is TGCGCCAGCAGCCGCAACGGAGTTAGCACCCCCCACGAGCAGTACTTC.

This sequence joins TRBV29-1 and TRBJ1-3; D is uncertain. The CDR3 sequence is 11 residues long. CDR1 is SQVTM and CDR2 is ANQGSEA in the germline V gene. V was trimmed by 6 bases and J by 0 bases, leaving 3 bases between them. The CDR3 coding sequence is TGCAGCGTAGTCTCTGGAAACACCATATATTTT. Its protein is CSVVSGNTIYF.

Many counts were recorded for this clonotype. The chain couples TRBV29-1 to TRBJ2-2; tentative D call: TRBD2 (6 bases). Trimming removed 4 bases at V and 3 bases at J, with 9 bases between. The CDR3 has 13 residues. Germline CDR1 reads SQVTM; CDR2 reads ANQGSEA. This chain's CDR3 is CSVGRGYTGELFF. CDR3 nucleotides: TGCAGCGTTGGCCGGGGGTACACCGGGGAGCTGTTTTTT.

This clonotype was detected many times. This sequence joins TRBV3-1 and TRBJ1-6; D perhaps matches TRBD1 (5 bases). The CDR3 length is 17 residues. The germline V gene has CDR1 LGHDT and CDR2 YNNKEL (reference sequence). Trimming cost V 0 bases and J 3 bases, with 12 bases left between them. The CDR3 region has the DNA TGTGCCAGCAGCCAAGATTTCGGGGGGTACTATAATTCACCCCTCCACTTT. The encoded protein is CASSQDFGGYYNSPLHF.

This clonotype was recorded a few times. The genes are TRBV18 and TRBJ2-6; no definite D call. Between the trimmed V and J ends, which lost 3 bases and 0 bases, there was a span of 9 bases. Germline V lookup: CDR1 KGHSH, CDR2 LQKENI. The CDR3 spans 16 residues. CDR3 in DNA: TGTGCCAGCTCACCGTTGGCAGGCTCTGGGGCCAACGTCCTGACTTTC. This sequence encodes CASSPLAGSGANVLTF.

CDR3 nucleotides: TGTGCCAGCAGCTTTAGGACAGGCGATTACAATGAGCAGTTCTTC. Its protein is CASSFRTGDYNEQFF. The J gene is TRBJ2-1, the V gene TRBV7-2, with 7 bases aligning to TRBD1. Germline CDR1 SGHTA, CDR2 FQGNSA. The CDR3 totals 15 residues. V lost 3 bases and J lost 4; bases outside the gene matches: 6.